Below are 13 T cell receptor beta chains sequenced from a single sample in a study of cytomegalovirus exposure and HLA in healthy donors. Amplification used 60 Vbeta primers and 13 Jbeta primers. TCRdb's copy holds only in-frame clones and misses some; the assay was immunoSEQ multiplex PCR. The top ten hold less than 4% of the sample, which has 270,000 or so clones, approximately 90% seen once. Sequencing used PBMCs. The source is a man between 35 and 55 years old in good health and CMV-seropositive.

This clone was detected once. This chain links TRBV7-9 with TRBJ2-7, with a weak D call TRBD1 (6 bases). The CDR3 has 14 amino acids. Germline CDR1 SEHNR, CDR2 FQNEAQ (reference sequence). The germline V and J ends were trimmed by 4 bases and 3 bases, with 13 bases remaining between them. The CDR3 region has the DNA TGTGCCAGCAGCTCAGGTGGGACATACTACGAGCAGTACTTC. Translating it yields CASSSGGTYYEQYF.

This clone occurred once. CDR3 protein: CASKLGQYNEQFF. The CDR3 region has the DNA TGTGCCAGCAAACTCGGACAGTACAATGAGCAGTTCTTC. The chain links TRBV27 to TRBJ2-1; the D gene is possibly TRBD1 (6 bases). CDR3 length: 13 amino acids. Germline assignment: CDR1 MNHEY and CDR2 SMNVEV (reference sequence). The V gene lost 7 bases and the J gene lost 4 bases, with 11 bases spanning the gap.

The genes are TRBV5-4 and TRBJ2-7; TRBD1 is a possible D gene (6 bases). Trimming pared 4 bases from V and 3 bases from J, leaving 14 bases between. CDR1 is SGHNT, CDR2 YYREEE, per germline (reference sequence). This CDR3 spans 14 amino acids. This chain's CDR3 is CASSLRGSDYEQYF. CDR3 coding DNA: TGTGCCAGCAGCCTCAGGGGCTCTGACTACGAGCAGTACTTC.

The chain uses TRBV19 and TRBJ1-5, with TRBD1 identical over 8 bases. The CDR3 loop spans 16 amino acids. Germline V gene lookup returns CDR1 LNHDA and CDR2 SQIVND (reference sequence). Germline trimming cut 5 bases from V and 1 base from J; bases unmatched to any gene: 7. The CDR3: CASSAGQGGSNQPQHF. The CDR3 DNA follows: TGTGCCAGTAGTGCCGGACAGGGCGGAAGCAATCAGCCCCAGCATTTT. Full variable domain (rest looked up from reference TRBV19 and TRBJ1-5): DGGITQSPKYLFRKEGQNVTLSCEQNLNHDAMYWYRQDPGQGLRLIYYSQIVNDFQKGDIAEGYSVSREKKESFPLTVTSAQKNPTAFYLCASSAGQGGSNQPQHFGDGTRLSIL.

The CDR3 protein is CASSEAPGQGVYEQYF. CDR3 bases: TGTGCCAGCAGCGAGGCCCCGGGACAGGGGGTCTACGAGCAGTACTTC. The chain recombines TRBV9 with TRBJ2-7, with TRBD1 matching 11 bases. The V gene's germline CDR1 is SGDLS and CDR2 YYNGEE. CDR3 length equals 16 residues. J was trimmed by 3 bases and V by 3 bases; bases with no gene match: 8.

The CDR3 DNA reads TGTGCCATCAGTGATTCCGGGAGTGAGACCCAGTACTTC. This encodes CAISDSGSETQYF. This chain links TRBV10-3 with TRBJ2-5; D is perhaps TRBD2 (6 bases). Deletions cut 3 bases from V and 5 bases from J, with 10 bases between. Germline V lookup: CDR1 ENHRY, CDR2 SYGVKD. The CDR3 spans 13 residues.

This clone was detected only once. The J gene is TRBJ2-7, the V gene TRBV19; TRBD1 matches at 8 bases. Trimming took 3 bases from V and 5 from J; bases not matched to a gene: 9. The germline gives CDR1 LNHDA, CDR2 SQIVND (reference sequence). The CDR3 loop spans 15 amino acids. The CDR3 bases are TGTGCCAGTAGTATCGGACAGGGAGTGGTCCACGAGCAGTACTTC. Its translation: CASSIGQGVVHEQYF.

This clone was picked up one time. This chain joins TRBV7-9 and TRBJ1-2; TRBD1 might be the D (6 bases). The CDR3 is 13 amino acids. Per the germline V gene, CDR1 is SEHNR and CDR2 is FQNEAQ (reference sequence). Trimming removed 0 bases from V and 4 bases from J, with 6 bases in between. The CDR3 here is CASSLARGYGYTF. Written as DNA, the CDR3 is TGTGCCAGCAGCTTAGCCAGGGGCTATGGCTACACCTTC.

This clone came up a few times. The chain employs TRBV7-9 and TRBJ1-1; 8 bases agree with TRBD1. The CDR3 totals 12 residues. Looked up from germline, CDR1 is SEHNR and CDR2 is FQNEAQ (reference sequence). V dropped 10 bases and J dropped 4; count of bases not matched to a gene: 5. CDR3 sequence (DNA): TGTGCCACGGACAGGGAATCCACTGAAGCTTTCTTT. It codes for CATDRESTEAFF.

The rearrangement links TRBV12-5 to TRBJ1-6; maybe TRBD1 (5 bases). The CDR3 spans 14 residues. Trimming pared 6 bases from V and 10 bases from J, leaving 16 bases between. The germline gives CDR1 LGHNT, CDR2 FRNRAP. For the CDR3, the DNA is TGTGCTAGTGGCGAAGGGGATTGGGGATCACCCCTCCACTTT. This gives the protein CASGEGDWGSPLHF.

This clone was detected only a few times. The chain uses TRBV30 and TRBJ1-3; the D is unclear. This CDR3 spans 14 amino acids. Looked up from germline, CDR1 is GTSNPN and CDR2 is SVGIG (reference sequence). The V end lost 2 bases, the J end lost 0 bases, and 8 bases lay between the germline ends. The CDR3 bases are TGTGCCTGGAGTAAATCCTCCTCTGGAAACACCATATATTTT. Translating gives CAWSKSSSGNTIYF.

This clone was picked up one time. This rearrangement joins TRBV7-9 to TRBJ2-3; 7 bases are a match to TRBD2. Germline CDR1 and CDR2: SEHNR and FQNEAQ (reference sequence). This CDR3 has 13 residues. V shed 5 bases, J shed 5 bases, and the junction held 4 bases outside the gene matches. The CDR3 DNA is TGTGCCAGCAGCCGGGGGGAGATAGATACGCAGTATTTT. It specifies CASSRGEIDTQYF. The variable domain in full, completed from reference TRBV7-9 and TRBJ2-3, reads DTGVSQNPRHKITKRGQNVTFRCDPISEHNRLYWYRQTLGQGPEFLTYFQNEAQLEKSRLLSDRFSAERPKGSFSTLEIQRTEQGDSAMYLCASSRGEIDTQYFGPGTRLTVL.

CDR3 bases: TGTGCCAGCTCTCCTGCGCGGGAGGGCCGCTACGAGCAGTACTTC. Translating gives CASSPAREGRYEQYF. This chain connects TRBV18 to TRBJ2-5; the match to TRBD2 covers 9 bases. Matching the DNA end better, TRBJ2-7 makes the J call doubtful. The CDR3 runs to 15 residues. Looked up from germline, CDR1 is KGHSH and CDR2 is LQKENI.